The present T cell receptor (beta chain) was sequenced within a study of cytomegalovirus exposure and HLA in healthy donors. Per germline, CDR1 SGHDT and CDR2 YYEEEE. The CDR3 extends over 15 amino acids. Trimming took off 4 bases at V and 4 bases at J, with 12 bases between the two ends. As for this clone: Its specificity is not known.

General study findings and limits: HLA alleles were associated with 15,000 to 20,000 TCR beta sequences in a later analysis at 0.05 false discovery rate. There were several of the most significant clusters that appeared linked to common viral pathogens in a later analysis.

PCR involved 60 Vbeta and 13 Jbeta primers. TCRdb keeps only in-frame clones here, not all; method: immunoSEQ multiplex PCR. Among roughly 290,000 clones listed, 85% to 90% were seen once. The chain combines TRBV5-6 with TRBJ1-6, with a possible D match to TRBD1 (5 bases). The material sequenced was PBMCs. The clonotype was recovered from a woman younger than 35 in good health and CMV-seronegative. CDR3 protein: CASSPLGGYNSPLHF. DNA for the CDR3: TGTGCCAGCAGCCCATTGGGGGGTTATAATTCACCCCTCCACTTT.